Shown below are 23 T cell receptor beta chains from a single sample sequenced in a study of shared clonotypes between healthy human individuals. CD8 cells classed as naive were CD45RO-negative and positively selected for CCR7, excluding terminally differentiated effector memory CD45RA+ cells. The protocol was immunoSEQ multiplex PCR, while the TCRdb copy is restricted to in-frame clones and leaves out a portion. Of about 2.1 million clones listed, 90% to 95% are singletons. The sequencing input was naive CD8+ T cells from PBMCs. The receptors come from a man aged 18 to 30 in good health. Some clones in this sample may be carry-over from other donors' samples.

J is TRBJ1-2 and V is TRBV29-1; TRBD1 is a possible D gene (6 bases). The CDR3 is 14 residues long. Germline loops: CDR1 SQVTM, CDR2 ANQGSEA. The V and J ends lost 0 bases and 4 bases respectively, with 12 bases between them. The CDR3 region has the DNA TGCAGCGTTGAAGATATCAGGGGCCCCTATGGCTACACCTTC. Encoded protein: CSVEDIRGPYGYTF.

V is TRBV6-1 and J is TRBJ2-7, with 10 positions matching TRBD1. The CDR3 is 13 residues long. J lost 3 bases, V lost 10 bases, and 6 bases had no gene match. CDR1 is MNHNS, CDR2 SASEGT, per germline. CDR3: CANFGTGVYEQYF. DNA of the CDR3: TGTGCCAATTTTGGGACAGGGGTCTACGAGCAGTACTTC.

The chain couples TRBV29-1 to TRBJ2-3, with D hard to call. The V gene lost 5 bases and the J gene lost 0 bases, with 18 bases spanning the gap. The CDR3 has 16 residues. CDR1 is SQVTM, CDR2 ANQGSEA, per germline. The DNA for the CDR3 is TGCAGCGTTAACTTACGCGAAGGTACTAGCACAGATACGCAGTATTTT. It yields the protein CSVNLREGTSTDTQYF.

The CDR3: CASSYQILYEQYF. The CDR3 DNA reads TGTGCCAGCAGTTACCAAATACTCTACGAGCAGTACTTC. The genes are TRBV6-6 and TRBJ2-7; D is uncertain. The CDR3 runs 13 residues. Trimming left V 2 bases short and J 3 bases short, with 8 bases between. In germline, CDR1 is MNHNY, CDR2 SVGAGI (reference sequence).

The gene calls are TRBV4-3 and TRBJ2-7, with D unclear. Germline CDR1 and CDR2: LGHNA and YSLEER. The CDR3 extends over 14 amino acids. V was trimmed by 0 bases and J by 7 bases, leaving 13 bases between them. The CDR3, as DNA: TGCGCCAGCAGCCAAGATCTTGGGCCGATGGAGCAGTACTTC. Amino acids: CASSQDLGPMEQYF.

The chain carries TRBV15 and TRBJ1-2, with TRBD1 matching over 11 bases. With 5 bases clipped from V and 6 bases from J, the junction kept 14 bases outside the gene matches. CDR3 length: 17 residues. CDR1 is LNHNV, CDR2 YYDKDF, per germline (reference sequence). The CDR3 is CATSDEDRGLVGDGYTF. The CDR3 DNA is TGTGCCACCAGCGACGAGGACAGGGGGCTGGTAGGCGATGGCTACACCTTC.

This rearrangement joins TRBV27 to TRBJ1-4; perhaps TRBD1 as D (5 bases). This CDR3 has 15 residues. V lost 0 bases and J 0 bases, leaving 5 bases between the germline ends. The germline gives CDR1 MNHEY, CDR2 SMNVEV (reference sequence). The CDR3: CASSLSRATNEKLFF. The CDR3 DNA reads as TGTGCCAGCAGTTTATCCAGGGCAACTAATGAAAAACTGTTTTTT.

This chain uses TRBV23-1 with TRBJ1-5; the D gene is possibly TRBD1 (6 bases). TRBV23-1 is treated as an ORF (open reading frame) with a function not yet certain. V was shortened by 6 bases and J by 3 bases, with 15 bases between the two germline ends. The CDR3 consists of 15 residues. The CDR3 DNA reads as TGCGCCAGCAGACCAACGACAGGTTACAATCAGCCCCAGCATTTT. This translates into CASRPTTGYNQPQHF.

The chain links TRBV27 to TRBJ2-1, with unresolved D. Trimming took 4 bases from V and 7 from J, leaving 11 bases between them. The CDR3 is 13 amino acids. Germline V lookup: CDR1 MNHEY, CDR2 SMNVEV (reference sequence). Here the CDR3 DNA reads TGTGCCAGCAGTTGGAAAGGTCTAAATGAGCAGTTCTTC. Protein: CASSWKGLNEQFF.

This chain connects TRBV19 to TRBJ1-5; D is possibly TRBD1 (6 bases). Germline CDR1 is LNHDA and CDR2 is SQIVND (reference sequence). The CDR3 has 14 residues. V dropped 3 bases and J dropped 2 bases, with 8 bases sitting between them. The CDR3 loop is CASSMGGRNQPQHF. DNA of the CDR3: TGTGCCAGTAGTATGGGGGGGCGCAATCAGCCCCAGCATTTT.

The CDR3 nucleotides read TGCAGCGTTGTAACGGGAGCGGGGGGTAGACAGACCCAGTACTTC. It encodes CSVVTGAGGRQTQYF. This chain joins TRBV29-1 and TRBJ2-5, with 9 nucleotides matching TRBD2. V lost 4 bases to trimming and J lost 6 bases; unmatched junction nucleotides: 12. The germline V gene has CDR1 SQVTM and CDR2 ANQGSEA. This CDR3 region has 15 residues.

The J gene is TRBJ1-1, the V gene TRBV23-1; 7 bases are shared with TRBD1. TRBV23-1 is designated an ORF whose function remains uncertain. After removal of 3 bases from V and 0 bases from J, the junction contained 4 bases not matched to a gene. This CDR3 spans 15 amino acids. The CDR3 is CASSHPTGMNTEAFF. The CDR3 nucleotides read TGCGCCAGCAGTCATCCGACAGGGATGAACACTGAAGCTTTCTTT.

The chain couples TRBV10-3 to TRBJ1-2; D unresolved. Between the trimmed V and J ends, which lost 3 bases and 8 bases, there was a span of 13 bases. Looked up from germline, CDR1 is ENHRY and CDR2 is SYGVKD. The CDR3 extends over 13 amino acids. The CDR3 DNA sequence: TGTGCCATCAGTGAAGATAGGGTTCGGGGCTACACCTTC. Translation: CAISEDRVRGYTF.

The chain combines TRBV27 with TRBJ2-7; 10 nucleotides agree with TRBD1. The V gene's germline CDR1 is MNHEY and CDR2 SMNVEV (reference sequence). V gave up 6 bases and J gave up 3 bases; unmatched junction bases: 8. The CDR3 length is 15 residues. The CDR3 nucleotides are TGTGCCAGCAGGCCAACCGGGACAGGGGTCTACGAGCAGTACTTC. Translated, it gives CASRPTGTGVYEQYF.

J is TRBJ1-1 and V is TRBV2; 11 nucleotides align to TRBD1. The length of the CDR3 is 16 residues. With V trimmed by 8 bases and J by 1 base, 9 bases remained unmatched. Germline CDR1 and CDR2: SNHLY and FYNNEI. Here the CDR3 DNA reads TGTGCCAGCTACGGGACAGGGGGGTTGTGGAACACTGAAGCTTTCTTT. Amino acid sequence: CASYGTGGLWNTEAFF.

V is TRBV28 and J is TRBJ1-5, with TRBD1 identical over 7 bases. J was trimmed by 5 bases and V by 2 bases; bases with no gene match: 6. The germline V gene has CDR1 MDHEN and CDR2 SYDVKM. The length of the CDR3 is 15 residues. CDR3 coding DNA: TGTGCCAGCAGTTTAGGGACAGTGAGGGATCAGCCCCAGCATTTT. Translated, it gives CASSLGTVRDQPQHF.

The chain combines TRBV20-1 with TRBJ1-2; D is possibly TRBD1 (5 bases). Germline CDR1 reads DFQATT; CDR2 reads SNEGSKA (reference sequence). The CDR3 runs to 11 residues. Trimming stripped 4 bases from V and 8 bases from J, with 11 bases between. The DNA of the CDR3 is TGCAGTGCTAAGCCCAGGGTCGGCTACACCTTC. Translating gives CSAKPRVGYTF.

The chain links TRBV4-1 to TRBJ2-7, with 7 bases aligning to TRBD1. The CDR3 consists of 16 residues. V was clipped by 0 bases and J by 2 bases; unmatched bases: 7. Germline CDR1 and CDR2: MGHRA and YSYEKL. This CDR3 reads CASSQDFTGETYEQYF. For the CDR3, the DNA is TGCGCCAGCAGCCAAGATTTCACAGGGGAGACCTACGAGCAGTACTTC.

V is TRBV25-1 and J is TRBJ2-2; TRBD1 matches at 7 bases. CDR1 and CDR2 (germline): MGHDK, SYGVNS. This CDR3 is built from 17 residues. V lost 2 bases to trimming and J lost 3 bases; unmatched junction nucleotides: 9. The CDR3 loop reads CASSEPPGQADTGELFF. CDR3 nucleotides: TGTGCCAGCAGTGAACCCCCAGGACAGGCGGACACCGGGGAGCTGTTTTTT.

V usage is TRBV7-8 and J usage is TRBJ2-5; D tentatively reads TRBD1 or TRBD2 (5 bases each). The CDR3 runs to 14 residues. Germline-derived CDR1 and CDR2 are SGHVS and FQNEAQ. V lost 0 bases and J 5 bases, leaving 10 bases between the germline ends. The CDR3 DNA is TGTGCCAGCAGCTTAGCGATGGGGGACGAGACCCAGTACTTC. Translating it yields CASSLAMGDETQYF.

This chain links TRBV28 with TRBJ2-2; 7 bases are shared with TRBD2. The CDR3 totals 17 residues. V was pared by 6 bases and J by 3 bases, with 13 bases of the junction left unmatched. Germline loops: CDR1 MDHEN, CDR2 SYDVKM. In DNA, the CDR3 is TGTGCCAGCAGGAGCGGGAACCCCTTCATTGACACCGGGGAGCTGTTTTTT. Translation gives CASRSGNPFIDTGELFF. The full variable domain, in which reference TRBV28 and TRBJ2-2 provide the parts outside the CDR3, is DVKVTQSSRYLVKRTGEKVFLECVQDMDHENMFWYRQDPGLGLRLIYFSYDVKMKEKGDIPEGYSVSREKKERFSLILESASTNQTSMYLCASRSGNPFIDTGELFFGEGSRLTVL.

This chain links TRBV6-4 with TRBJ1-4, with 7 bases identical to TRBD1. J was trimmed by 7 bases and V by 8 bases; bases with no gene match: 16. Germline V gives CDR1 MRHNA, CDR2 SNTAGT. This CDR3 contains 16 residues. In DNA, the CDR3 is TGTGCCAGCTGCCCGCCCGGGATCCAGGGGGGTGAAAAACTGTTTTTT. This codes for CASCPPGIQGGEKLFF.

The V gene is TRBV6-6, the J gene TRBJ1-2; no firm D call. This CDR3 has 15 residues. The V end was cut by 5 bases, the J end by 5 bases, with 18 bases between. Germline CDR1 is MNHNY and CDR2 is SVGAGI (reference sequence). For the CDR3, the DNA is TGTGCCAGCAGTCACATCATGGGCCCTGGGTATGGCTACACCTTC. Its translation is CASSHIMGPGYGYTF.